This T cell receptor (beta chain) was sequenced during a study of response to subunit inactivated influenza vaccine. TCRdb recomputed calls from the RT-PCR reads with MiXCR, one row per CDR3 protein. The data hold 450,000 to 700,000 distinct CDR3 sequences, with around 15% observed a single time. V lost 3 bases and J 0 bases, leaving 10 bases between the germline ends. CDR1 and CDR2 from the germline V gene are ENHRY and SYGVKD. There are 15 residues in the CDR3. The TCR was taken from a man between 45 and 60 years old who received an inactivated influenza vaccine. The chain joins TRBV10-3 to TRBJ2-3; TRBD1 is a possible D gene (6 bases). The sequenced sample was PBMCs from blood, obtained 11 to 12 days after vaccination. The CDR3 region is CAISDPGVSTDTQYF. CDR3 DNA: TGTGCCATCAGTGATCCAGGGGTGAGCACAGATACGCAGTATTTT.